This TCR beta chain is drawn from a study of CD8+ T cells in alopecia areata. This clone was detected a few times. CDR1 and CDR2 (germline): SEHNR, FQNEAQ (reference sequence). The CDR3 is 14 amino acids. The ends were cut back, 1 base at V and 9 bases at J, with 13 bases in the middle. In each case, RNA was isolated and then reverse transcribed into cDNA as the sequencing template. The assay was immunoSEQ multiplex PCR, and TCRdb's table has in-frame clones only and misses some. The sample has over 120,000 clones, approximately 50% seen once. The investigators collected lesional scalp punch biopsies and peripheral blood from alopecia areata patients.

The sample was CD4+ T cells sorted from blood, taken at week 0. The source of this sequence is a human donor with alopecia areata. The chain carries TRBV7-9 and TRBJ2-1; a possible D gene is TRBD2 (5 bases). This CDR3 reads CASSLEGAGSEQFF. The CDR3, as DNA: TGTGCCAGCAGCTTAGAGGGTGCGGGCAGTGAGCAGTTCTTC.